This entry is about one T cell receptor beta chain. Antigen unknown. The germline V gene encodes CDR1 SGHVS and CDR2 FNYEAQ. Trimming cost V 5 bases and J 4 bases; bases outside gene matches: 9. The CDR3 totals 16 residues. The data were obtained in a study of cytomegalovirus exposure and HLA in healthy donors. Healthy bone marrow donors made up the donors. Sampled while nominally healthy, donors likely had unrecorded immune exposures. The PCR had 60 Vbeta and 13 Jbeta primers. This table comes from immunoSEQ multiplex PCR, and its TCRdb copy is limited to in-frame clones, with some not included. The table includes about 90,000 clones, 55% to 85% detected once. Notes on the study in general: What a later analysis showed was that several of the most significant clusters appeared linked to common viral pathogens.

This clonotype was obtained from a woman between 18 and 30 years old in good health and CMV-seropositive. Sequencing input: PBMCs. This chain joins TRBV7-6 and TRBJ2-2; 8 positions match TRBD2. The CDR3 here is CASSPAGLVSTGELFF. The CDR3 bases are TGTGCCAGCAGCCCGGCGGGACTAGTCAGCACCGGGGAGCTGTTTTTT.